This is a list of T cell receptor beta chains from one sample in a study of blood T cells in healthy people across ages. TCRdb reanalysed the 5' RACE reads using MiXCR and keeps one entry per CDR3 protein. Of approximately 690,000 distinct CDR3 sequences detected, about 43% appear once; the ten largest clones hold about 32%. Sequenced sample: blood. The receptors stem from a man at least 80 years old in good health. The CDR3 runs from the conserved cysteine through the conserved F or W. The order of the fields is J gene, V gene, CDR3 protein.

j_gene: TRBJ2-7; v_gene: TRBV6-5; CDR3aa: CASSYSHPTSGTYEQYF
j_gene: TRBJ2-5; v_gene: TRBV6-6; CDR3aa: CATWDSAREGAQETQYF
j_gene: TRBJ2-1; v_gene: TRBV6-5; CDR3aa: CASSPYLYNEQFF
j_gene: .; v_gene: TRBV5-4; CDR3aa: CASSPAWTGDYEQYF
j_gene: TRBJ2-1; v_gene: TRBV5-1; CDR3aa: CASSPTSGGATEQFF
j_gene: TRBJ2-1; v_gene: TRBV7-8; CDR3aa: CASSLLGGSGAYNEQFF
j_gene: TRBJ2-1; v_gene: TRBV20-1; CDR3aa: CSARDPRGLAGYNEQFF
j_gene: TRBJ1-5; v_gene: TRBV7-8; CDR3aa: CASSLSEGQGNQPQHF
j_gene: TRBJ2-1; v_gene: TRBV27; CDR3aa: CASSPDRAYNEQFF
j_gene: TRBJ2-7; v_gene: TRBV12-3/TRBV12-4; CDR3aa: CASRSGLALEQYF
j_gene: TRBJ2-7; v_gene: TRBV6-5; CDR3aa: CASSYSGSVGVTYEQYF
j_gene: TRBJ1-4; v_gene: TRBV7-2; CDR3aa: CATARGGANEKLFF
j_gene: TRBJ2-2; v_gene: TRBV7-2; CDR3aa: CASSLDQGGVGELFF
j_gene: TRBJ2-1; v_gene: TRBV20-1; CDR3aa: CSAVGGEKAYNEQFF
j_gene: TRBJ2-5; v_gene: TRBV6-2/TRBV6-3; CDR3aa: CATMMAGQHQETQYF
j_gene: TRBJ1-1; v_gene: TRBV11-2; CDR3aa: CASSLSQGNTEAFF
j_gene: TRBJ2-7; v_gene: TRBV29-1; CDR3aa: CSARGGRTNEQYF
j_gene: TRBJ2-5; v_gene: TRBV7-2; CDR3aa: CASRRIAGGHEETQYF
j_gene: TRBJ2-3; v_gene: TRBV27; CDR3aa: CAGSLTAGVDTQYF
j_gene: TRBJ2-3; v_gene: TRBV7-2; CDR3aa: CASSLARNTADTQYF
j_gene: TRBJ1-6; v_gene: TRBV6-1; CDR3aa: CASRADWTSYNSPLHF
j_gene: .; v_gene: TRBV6-6; CDR3aa: CASSYNPRGSYNEQYF
j_gene: TRBJ2-7; v_gene: TRBV20-1; CDR3aa: CSVPGGLAATYEQYF
j_gene: TRBJ2-7; v_gene: TRBV3-1; CDR3aa: CTSSQDPGASYEQYF
j_gene: TRBJ2-1; v_gene: TRBV4-3; CDR3aa: CASSQDTVTYNEQFF
j_gene: TRBJ1-2; v_gene: TRBV7-9; CDR3aa: CASSPSSYGYTF
j_gene: TRBJ2-2; v_gene: TRBV27; CDR3aa: CASSSRVRGTGELFF
j_gene: TRBJ2-7; v_gene: TRBV4-2; CDR3aa: CASSRGTGANYEQYF
j_gene: TRBJ1-5; v_gene: TRBV12-3/TRBV12-4; CDR3aa: CASSPQVTNQPQHF